Each of the 17 T cell receptor beta chains below was sequenced from the same sample in a study of glioma-infiltrating T cells after dendritic cell vaccination. The repertoire was sequenced with immunoSEQ multiplex PCR; TCRdb's copy has only in-frame clones and lacks some. The sample carries fewer than 70,000 clones, about 83% recorded once. This sample's time point: after dendritic cell vaccination, including at tumor progression/relapse. Material: blood, obtained after dendritic cell vaccination. The receptors shown here come from a human donor with glioblastoma.

The chain joins TRBV29-1 to TRBJ2-2, with 8 positions matching TRBD1. The length of the CDR3 is 15 residues. The V gene end was trimmed by 5 bases and the J gene end by 4 bases; junction bases not matched to a gene: 9. The germline V gene has CDR1 SQVTM and CDR2 ANQGSEA. The CDR3 reads CSVKSPGQVTGELFF. CDR3 nucleotides: TGCAGCGTTAAATCCCCGGGACAGGTCACCGGGGAGCTGTTTTTT.

This clone was observed a handful of times. The CDR3 region is CASSLHGPSTDTGELFF. The DNA for the CDR3 is TGCGCCAGCAGCTTGCACGGCCCGAGCACAGACACCGGGGAGCTGTTTTTT. This chain links TRBV5-1 with TRBJ2-2; D gene unclear. This CDR3 spans 17 amino acids. Germline-derived CDR1 and CDR2 are SGHRS and YFSETQ. Trimming took 1 base from V and 3 from J, leaving 16 bases between them.

This chain joins TRBV19 and TRBJ1-6; D uncertain. V gave up 4 bases and J gave up 6 bases, with 10 bases separating them. This CDR3 is built from 14 residues. CDR1 is LNHDA and CDR2 is SQIVND in the germline V gene (reference sequence). CDR3: CASSNWAVNSPLHF. CDR3 coding DNA: TGTGCCAGTAGTAATTGGGCAGTTAATTCACCCCTCCACTTT.

The rearrangement links TRBV29-1 to TRBJ2-7; D is unclear. This CDR3 has 13 amino acids. Germline V lookup: CDR1 SQVTM, CDR2 ANQGSEA. Between the trimmed V and J ends, which lost 0 bases and 3 bases, there was a span of 9 bases. The CDR3 region has the DNA TGCAGCGTTGAAGATTCGGCAGGCTACGAGCAGTACTTC. This encodes CSVEDSAGYEQYF.

The chain is built from TRBV6-5 and TRBJ1-2; 10 positions agree with TRBD1. Germline assignment: CDR1 MNHEY and CDR2 SVGAGI. J gave up 7 bases and V 5 bases, and 7 bases lay outside the gene matches. This CDR3 contains 14 residues. The CDR3 nucleotides read TGTGCCAGCAGTGAAGTGGGACAGGGGAGTGGCTACACCTTC. This sequence encodes CASSEVGQGSGYTF.

V usage is TRBV5-5 and J usage is TRBJ1-1, with 9 bases that match TRBD1. Trimming took 4 bases from V and 5 from J; bases not matched to a gene: 6. The CDR3 runs 14 residues. Germline V gene data show CDR1 as SGHKS and CDR2 as YYEKEE (reference sequence). The CDR3 spells CASSSHRGRTEAFF. In nucleotides, the CDR3 is TGTGCCAGCAGCAGTCACAGGGGGCGAACTGAAGCTTTCTTT.

The chain employs TRBV10-2 and TRBJ2-1, with D perhaps TRBD1 (5 bases). The CDR3 consists of 17 residues. V lost 3 bases and J lost 8, with 23 bases in between. CDR1 is WSHSY, CDR2 SAAADI, per germline. The CDR3 loop reads CASSESVGLDIRYEQFF. CDR3 coding DNA: TGCGCCAGCAGTGAATCAGTGGGGCTAGATATTAGATATGAGCAGTTCTTC.

The chain links TRBV6-5 to TRBJ2-3; 7 positions agree with TRBD2. The CDR3 is 16 residues long. Germline CDR1 and CDR2: MNHEY and SVGAGI. V dropped 2 bases and J dropped 2; count of bases not matched to a gene: 7. This CDR3 is CASSYGGERFTDTQYF. The CDR3 DNA follows: TGTGCCAGCAGTTACGGGGGGGAGAGGTTCACAGATACGCAGTATTTT.

The rearrangement uses TRBV4-3 and TRBJ2-1; TRBD2 agrees at 8 bases. The CDR3 length is 16 residues. J lost 7 bases, V lost 0 bases, and 8 bases had no gene match. Germline lookup yields CDR1 LGHNA and CDR2 YSLEER. The CDR3 region has the DNA TGCGCCAGCAGCCAAGAGGGAGTAGCGGGGAAAAATGAGCAGTTCTTC. It yields the protein CASSQEGVAGKNEQFF.

The V and J genes are TRBV6-5 and TRBJ1-1; D uncertain. V shed 5 bases and J shed 7 bases, with 11 bases lying between them. The CDR3 contains 12 residues. In germline, CDR1 is MNHEY, CDR2 SVGAGI. CDR3 nucleotide sequence: TGTGCCAGCAGTCAGACAAGAATTGAAGCTTTCTTT. Translation: CASSQTRIEAFF.

This chain connects TRBV6-5 to TRBJ1-4, with TRBD1 identical over 7 bases. This CDR3 has 15 residues. The germline V gene encodes CDR1 MNHEY and CDR2 SVGAGI. V lost 0 bases and J lost 11; bases outside the gene matches: 9. As DNA, the CDR3 is TGTGCCAGCAGTTACTCGAATCAAGGGGGCTCCAAACTGTTTTTT. This encodes CASSYSNQGGSKLFF.

The V gene is TRBV29-1, the J gene TRBJ2-7; D perhaps matches TRBD2 (6 bases). V lost 3 bases and J lost 6, with 9 bases in between. Germline assignment: CDR1 SQVTM and CDR2 ANQGSEA. This CDR3 is built from 11 residues. The CDR3 loop is CSVDKGGEQYF. CDR3 sequence (DNA): TGCAGCGTTGATAAGGGAGGCGAGCAGTACTTC.

Comment on this clone: The junction and the germline gene differ at one end; a read error may be behind it. The V and J genes are TRBV7-7 and TRBJ2-7, with D perhaps TRBD2 (6 bases). CDR3 length: 13 amino acids. Germline V gene data show CDR1 as SSHAT and CDR2 as FNYEAQ (reference sequence). The DNA for the CDR3 is TGTGCTAGCAGCTTAGTTCGGGGGTACGAGCAGTACTTC. It codes for CASSLVRGYEQYF.

A note on this clone: A read error may account for a junction end that differs from germline. Other DNA variants within this sample encode the same CDR3. The chain carries TRBV10-3 and TRBJ1-6; TRBD1 matches 9 bases. Looked up from germline, CDR1 is ENHRY and CDR2 is SYGVKD. The CDR3 is made up of 14 amino acids. CDR3 in amino acids: CAIRVDRGYSPLHF. CDR3 DNA: TGTGCCATCAGGGTGGACAGGGGTTATTCCCCCCTCCACTTT.

The sample holds a few counts of this clone. The V call is TRBV6-5, the J call TRBJ1-4; D perhaps matches TRBD1 (5 bases). The CDR3 is made up of 13 amino acids. Per germline, CDR1 MNHEY and CDR2 SVGAGI. The V end lost 2 bases, the J end lost 8 bases, and 9 bases lay between the germline ends. The CDR3 loop is CASSYPHREKLFF. In DNA, the CDR3 is TGTGCCAGCAGTTACCCACACAGGGAAAAACTGTTTTTT.

V usage is TRBV2 and J usage is TRBJ1-1; D unresolved. Germline lookup yields CDR1 SNHLY and CDR2 FYNNEI. V was pared by 4 bases and J by 4 bases, with 10 bases between. The CDR3 runs to 13 residues. CDR3 protein: CASSARVTTEAFF. CDR3 bases: TGTGCCAGCAGTGCGAGGGTAACCACTGAAGCTTTCTTT.

This clone was seen just once. The chain uses TRBV7-3 and TRBJ2-2, with TRBD2 matching over 8 bases. With V trimmed by 0 bases and J by 0 bases, 3 bases remained unmatched. This CDR3 contains 17 residues. Germline V gene lookup returns CDR1 SGHTA and CDR2 FQGTGA. The CDR3: CASSLTRRGANTGELFF. The DNA of the CDR3 is TGTGCCAGCAGCTTAACGAGGCGGGGGGCGAACACCGGGGAGCTGTTTTTT.